Below, 32 T cell receptor beta chains from the same sample are listed, as sequenced in a study of T cells in localized non-small cell lung cancer. TCRdb's copy holds only in-frame clones and misses some; the assay was immunoSEQ multiplex PCR. The sample contains 30,000 to 40,000 clones, 86% of which appear only once. Sequences were derived from peripheral blood, sampled before any cancer treatment. The source of these receptors is a man aged 40 to 69 with stage I lung adenocarcinoma.

The chain recombines TRBV2 with TRBJ2-1; 11 nucleotides match TRBD2. Germline CDR1 reads SNHLY; CDR2 reads FYNNEI. This CDR3 is built from 15 residues. V was pared by 4 bases and J by 4 bases, with 3 bases of the junction left unmatched. The CDR3 sequence: CASSVLAGGYNEQFF. The CDR3 region has the DNA TGTGCCAGCAGTGTCCTAGCGGGAGGTTACAATGAGCAGTTCTTC.

The chain recombines TRBV14 with TRBJ2-2; possibly TRBD1 for D (6 bases). Germline loops: CDR1 SGHDN, CDR2 FVKESK. The germline V and J ends were trimmed by 4 bases and 2 bases, with 29 bases remaining between them. The CDR3 runs to 21 residues. The CDR3 DNA is TGTGCCAGCAGCCCTGGTTACGTCTCCTTACAGGGAGTGCCTAACACCGGGGAGCTGTTTTTT. This gives the protein CASSPGYVSLQGVPNTGELFF.

This clone was seen just once. V is TRBV7-2 and J is TRBJ2-1, with 9 bases matching TRBD2. Germline V gene lookup returns CDR1 SGHTA and CDR2 FQGNSA. The J segment lost 1 base and the V segment lost 3 bases, leaving 1 base of the junction unmatched. The CDR3 spans 15 residues. The CDR3 DNA follows: TGTGCCAGCAGCTTTCTAGCGGGGTCCTACAATGAGCAGTTCTTC. It is translated as CASSFLAGSYNEQFF. Supplemented by reference TRBV7-2 and TRBJ2-1, the full variable domain reads GAGVSQSPSNKVTEKGKDVELRCDPISGHTALYWYRQSLGQGLEFLIYFQGNSAPDKSGLPSDRFSAERTGGSVSTLTIQRTQQEDSAVYLCASSFLAGSYNEQFFGPGTRLTVL.

V usage is TRBV11-2 and J usage is TRBJ2-1; 10 bases are a match to TRBD2. The CDR3 contains 12 residues. Germline loops: CDR1 SGHAT, CDR2 FQNNGV. V lost 6 bases and J lost 9; bases outside the gene matches: 2. The CDR3 sequence is CASRLAGVEQFF. CDR3 nucleotide sequence: TGTGCCAGCAGGCTAGCGGGAGTTGAGCAGTTCTTC.

The rearrangement joins TRBV27 to TRBJ2-7, with D perhaps matching TRBD2 (6 bases). V lost 0 bases and J 7 bases, leaving 16 bases between the germline ends. The CDR3 consists of 15 residues. The germline V gene has CDR1 MNHEY and CDR2 SMNVEV (reference sequence). CDR3: CASSLSWGGKGEQYF. CDR3 DNA: TGTGCCAGCAGTTTATCGTGGGGAGGTAAAGGGGAGCAGTACTTC.

This clone was seen once. This chain links TRBV6-5 with TRBJ1-1, with a tentative D call TRBD1 (5 bases). The germline gives CDR1 MNHEY, CDR2 SVGAGI. Deletions cut 5 bases from V and 4 bases from J, with 17 bases between. The CDR3 length is 15 residues. CDR3 coding DNA: TGTGCCAGCAGTCCCGGGGACGTAGCGCGCACTGAAGCTTTCTTT. It yields the protein CASSPGDVARTEAFF.

The chain has TRBV29-1 and TRBJ2-3, with TRBD1 identical over 7 bases. CDR3 size: 13 residues. Germline CDR1 is SQVTM and CDR2 is ANQGSEA. V was clipped by 6 bases and J by 1 base; unmatched bases: 4. The CDR3 DNA is TGCAGCGTGGGGACAGCTGGCACAGATACGCAGTATTTT. Translated: CSVGTAGTDTQYF.

The chain recombines TRBV15 with TRBJ2-7, with TRBD2 matching 13 bases. This CDR3 has 15 amino acids. V shed 3 bases and J 6 bases; nucleotides not matched to a gene: 5. The germline gives CDR1 LNHNV, CDR2 YYDKDF (reference sequence). The DNA of the CDR3 is TGTGCCACCAGCAGCCGGACTAGCGGGAGTATCGAGCAGTACTTC. The encoded protein is CATSSRTSGSIEQYF.

The genes are TRBV25-1 and TRBJ1-2, with D tentatively TRBD1 (5 bases). V shed 0 bases and J shed 6 bases, with 17 bases lying between them. Germline-derived CDR1 and CDR2 are MGHDK and SYGVNS. The CDR3 loop spans 16 amino acids. CDR3 coding DNA: TGTGCCAGCAGTGAATATGGGAGGGGCAGTTCGGATGGCTACACCTTC. Protein sequence: CASSEYGRGSSDGYTF.

This sequence joins TRBV7-2 and TRBJ2-5; D might be TRBD1 (5 bases). V shed 3 bases and J shed 4 bases, with 12 bases lying between them. The CDR3 runs to 14 residues. From germline, CDR1 is SGHTA and CDR2 FQGNSA. CDR3 in amino acids: CASSFSRVGETQYF. The CDR3 DNA sequence: TGTGCCAGCAGCTTTTCCAGGGTGGGAGAGACCCAGTACTTC.

The chain joins TRBV14 to TRBJ2-7; D is unclear. The CDR3 has 14 residues. CDR1 and CDR2 from the germline V gene are SGHDN and FVKESK. With 5 bases removed from V and 6 bases from J, the gap between germline ends came to 17 bases. The CDR3 coding sequence is TGTGCCAGCAGCGGGTCACCTGGGCCGGGCGAGCAGTACTTC. Its translation is CASSGSPGPGEQYF.

The genes are TRBV5-1 and TRBJ2-5; 11 positions agree with TRBD2. The CDR3 length is 16 residues. V was clipped by 4 bases and J by 5 bases; unmatched bases: 10. Germline V gene sequence: CDR1 SGHRS, CDR2 YFSETQ. CDR3 in amino acids: CASSTVLAGVQETQYF. CDR3 DNA: TGCGCCAGCAGCACCGTACTAGCGGGAGTACAGGAGACCCAGTACTTC.

This clone appeared once. V usage is TRBV18 and J usage is TRBJ2-1, with a tentative D call TRBD1 (6 bases). The CDR3 spans 14 residues. Trimming removed 3 bases at V and 12 bases at J, with 18 bases between. CDR1 and CDR2 from the germline V gene are KGHSH and LQKENI. DNA for the CDR3: TGTGCCAGCTCACCCACTTTGGGGGACAAAGGGCAGTTCTTC. It encodes CASSPTLGDKGQFF.

The chain is built from TRBV18 and TRBJ2-1; TRBD1 aligns across 9 bases. The V gene end was trimmed by 3 bases and the J gene end by 7 bases; junction bases not matched to a gene: 7. The germline gives CDR1 KGHSH, CDR2 LQKENI. The CDR3 loop spans 15 amino acids. The CDR3 sequence is CASSPGQGFENEQFF. DNA for the CDR3: TGTGCCAGCTCACCGGGACAGGGATTCGAGAATGAGCAGTTCTTC.

This clone was detected a few times. This rearrangement joins TRBV5-1 to TRBJ2-1; possibly TRBD1 for D (5 bases). This CDR3 has 14 amino acids. The germline V gene has CDR1 SGHRS and CDR2 YFSETQ. Trimming removed 0 bases from V and 2 bases from J, with 6 bases in between. The CDR3 region has the DNA TGCGCCAGCAGCTTGGAGGACACCTACAATGAGCAGTTCTTC. It specifies CASSLEDTYNEQFF.

The rearrangement uses TRBV29-1 and TRBJ2-4; 9 positions agree with TRBD2. Germline CDR1 is SQVTM and CDR2 is ANQGSEA. The CDR3 is made up of 16 amino acids. Unmatched junction bases numbered 4, after V lost 0 bases and J lost 1 base. The CDR3 region is CSVEDYTSGAKNIQYF. CDR3 in DNA: TGCAGCGTTGAAGATTACACTAGCGGGGCCAAAAACATTCAGTACTTC.

The chain employs TRBV6-5 and TRBJ2-1, with D unclear. CDR3 length: 15 residues. Trimming left V 0 bases short and J 0 bases short, with 6 bases between. Germline CDR1 reads MNHEY; CDR2 reads SVGAGI. The CDR3 DNA follows: TGTGCCAGCAGTTACTCAGAGCTCTCCTACAATGAGCAGTTCTTC. Amino acids: CASSYSELSYNEQFF.

This chain connects TRBV28 to TRBJ2-6; D call uncertain. V was cut by 7 bases and J by 0 bases, with 10 bases left in between. Per germline, CDR1 MDHEN and CDR2 SYDVKM. There are 15 residues in the CDR3. The CDR3 spells CASNGLISGANVLTF. For the CDR3, the DNA is TGTGCCAGCAATGGCCTGATCTCTGGGGCCAACGTCCTGACTTTC.

CDR3 residues: CASSSTGLGGGETQYF. The CDR3 nucleotides are TGTGCCAGCAGCTCGACTGGCTTAGGGGGAGGGGAGACCCAGTACTTC. The rearrangement links TRBV27 to TRBJ2-5, with D possibly TRBD2 on 7 matching bases. V shed 6 bases and J shed 5 bases, with 22 bases lying between them. Germline V gene sequence: CDR1 MNHEY, CDR2 SMNVEV (reference sequence). CDR3 size: 16 residues.

The V call is TRBV10-3, the J call TRBJ2-7, with 10 bases lining up with TRBD2. The CDR3 extends over 13 amino acids. V shed 7 bases and J 2 bases; nucleotides not matched to a gene: 2. Germline assignment: CDR1 ENHRY and CDR2 SYGVKD. DNA for the CDR3: TGTGCCATCACTAGCGGGGGCACCTACGAGCAGTACTTC. Its protein product is CAITSGGTYEQYF.

The V gene is TRBV7-2, the J gene TRBJ2-7, with D uncertain. The CDR3 covers 15 residues. V lost 2 bases to trimming and J lost 3 bases, with 14 bases between them. The V gene's germline CDR1 is SGHTA and CDR2 FQGNSA. CDR3 in DNA: TGTGCCAGCAGCTTAAGTGCCCTAGAAGGCTACGAGCAGTACTTC. Amino acids: CASSLSALEGYEQYF.

J is TRBJ2-4 and V is TRBV30; TRBD1 agrees at 7 bases. Germline CDR1 is GTSNPN and CDR2 is SVGIG (reference sequence). With V trimmed by 2 bases and J by 0 bases, 7 bases remained unmatched. The CDR3 has 16 residues. The CDR3 loop is CAWSKPGQTAKNIQYF. The CDR3 nucleotides are TGTGCCTGGAGTAAACCGGGACAGACAGCCAAAAACATTCAGTACTTC.

There are a few counts of this clone. The chain links TRBV27 to TRBJ1-2; D is unresolved. Trimming took off 4 bases at V and 8 bases at J, with 11 bases between the two ends. The CDR3 length is 12 residues. The V gene's germline CDR1 is MNHEY and CDR2 SMNVEV (reference sequence). CDR3: CASSSSPSGYTF. The CDR3 nucleotides are TGTGCCAGCAGTTCAAGTCCGTCAGGCTACACCTTC.

The chain joins TRBV9 to TRBJ2-2; no clear D gene. The CDR3 covers 15 residues. V lost 1 base and J 7 bases, leaving 14 bases between the germline ends. Germline lookup yields CDR1 SGDLS and CDR2 YYNGEE. The DNA for the CDR3 is TGTGCCAGCAGCGTATTTGACGGCCGCATCGGGGAGCTGTTTTTT. Translation gives CASSVFDGRIGELFF.

This clone was counted a single time. This CDR3 reads CASRFGVPGIGETQYF. The CDR3 DNA reads TGTGCCAGCAGGTTCGGAGTTCCGGGTATCGGAGAGACCCAGTACTTC. J is TRBJ2-5 and V is TRBV5-6; D is unclear. Trimming stripped 5 bases from V and 4 bases from J, with 21 bases between. The germline CDR1 and CDR2 sequences are SGHDT and YYEEEE. The CDR3 spans 16 residues. Supplemented by reference TRBV5-6 and TRBJ2-5, the full variable domain reads DAGVTQSPTHLIKTRGQQVTLRCSPKSGHDTVSWYQQALGQGPQFIFQYYEEEERQRGNFPDRFSGHQFPNYSSELNVNALLLGDSALYLCASRFGVPGIGETQYFGPGTRLLVL.

In DNA form, the CDR3 reads TGTGCCAGCTCACCGCAGGGGGCTCAATACGAGCAGTACTTC. It specifies CASSPQGAQYEQYF. V usage is TRBV18 and J usage is TRBJ2-7; 8 positions agree with TRBD1. The V gene's germline CDR1 is KGHSH and CDR2 LQKENI. This CDR3 region has 14 residues. J was trimmed by 4 bases and V by 3 bases; bases with no gene match: 5.

V is TRBV28 and J is TRBJ1-5; 9 bases fit TRBD1. CDR3 length: 15 amino acids. Losses at the gene ends were 8 bases for V and 2 bases for J; bases not matched to a gene: 7. The germline CDR1 and CDR2 sequences are MDHEN and SYDVKM. The DNA of the CDR3 is TGTGCCAGCCGACAGGGGGGTACGGGCAATCAGCCCCAGCATTTT. This encodes CASRQGGTGNQPQHF.

The CDR3 protein is CASSQDQVAGAVTGELFF. CDR3 sequence (DNA): TGTGCCAGCAGCCAAGATCAAGTAGCGGGAGCCGTCACCGGGGAGCTGTTTTTT. This rearrangement joins TRBV4-2 to TRBJ2-2; 9 bases line up with TRBD2. Germline lookup yields CDR1 LGHNA and CDR2 YNFKEQ. CDR3 size: 18 residues. V dropped 0 bases and J dropped 4; count of bases not matched to a gene: 9.

The V and J genes are TRBV18 and TRBJ2-3; D is undetermined. The V end was cut by 2 bases, the J end by 0 bases, with 6 bases between. The CDR3 spans 14 residues. CDR1 is KGHSH and CDR2 is LQKENI in the germline V gene. The CDR3 region has the DNA TGTGCCAGCTCACCAGCATACAGCACAGATACGCAGTATTTT. Residues: CASSPAYSTDTQYF.

The genes are TRBV27 and TRBJ2-7; perhaps TRBD2 as D (6 bases). V lost 4 bases to trimming and J lost 3 bases, with 13 bases between them. The CDR3 loop spans 14 amino acids. CDR1 MNHEY and CDR2 SMNVEV come from the germline V gene (reference sequence). The CDR3 coding sequence is TGTGCCAGCAGTTCGAAAGTGGGGGGCTACGAGCAGTACTTC. This translates into CASSSKVGGYEQYF.

V is TRBV7-9 and J is TRBJ2-5; possibly TRBD2 for D (6 bases). CDR3 length: 14 amino acids. Trimming removed 7 bases from V and 0 bases from J, with 12 bases in between. The germline CDR1 and CDR2 sequences are SEHNR and FQNEAQ (reference sequence). CDR3 sequence reads: CASTGGRYQETQYF. The CDR3 region has the DNA TGTGCCAGCACCGGGGGACGGTACCAAGAGACCCAGTACTTC.

The chain links TRBV4-3 to TRBJ2-5; tentative D call: TRBD1 (6 bases). With the DNA end fitting TRBJ2-7 better, the J assignment may be wrong. CDR3 length: 15 amino acids. CDR1 and CDR2 (germline): LGHNA, YSLEER. DNA for the CDR3: TGCGCCAGCAGCCAAGGTTCGGGACAAGCCTACGAGCAGTACTTC. It translates to CASSQGSGQAYEQYF.